These 18 T cell receptor beta chains were sequenced from one sample in a study of OX40 agonist ivuxolimab in advanced cancers. Assay: immunoSEQ multiplex PCR; the TCRdb copy retains only in-frame clones and omits some. The sample includes about 60,000 clones, around 84% of them seen just once. Sequences were derived from CD4+ or CD8+ T cells sorted from blood, sampled in a trial of the OX40 agonist ivuxolimab. Receptors originate from an adult with an advanced solid tumor such as melanoma, head and neck, liver or kidney cancer.

V usage is TRBV25-1 and J usage is TRBJ2-1, with D perhaps matching TRBD2 (5 bases). The CDR3 extends over 16 amino acids. The V and J ends lost 4 bases and 0 bases respectively, with 13 bases between them. CDR1 is MGHDK, CDR2 SYGVNS, per germline. CDR3: CASSGSLGSSYNEQFF. The CDR3 bases are TGTGCCAGCAGTGGGTCCCTGGGGAGCTCCTACAATGAGCAGTTCTTC.

The V and J genes are TRBV19 and TRBJ2-7, with D hard to call. Trimming cost V 7 bases and J 0 bases, with 10 bases left between them. CDR1 and CDR2 from the germline V gene are LNHDA and SQIVND (reference sequence). The CDR3 is 13 amino acids. In DNA, the CDR3 is TGTGCCAGTAATACGGGCAGCTCCTACGAGCAGTACTTC. It specifies CASNTGSSYEQYF.

J is TRBJ1-6 and V is TRBV7-8; D is possibly TRBD1 (5 bases). With 3 bases removed from V and 9 bases from J, the gap between germline ends came to 18 bases. The CDR3 consists of 16 residues. Germline CDR1 reads SGHVS; CDR2 reads FQNEAQ. CDR3 in amino acids: CASSLEGRKALSPLHF. The CDR3 region has the DNA TGTGCCAGCAGCTTGGAGGGACGGAAGGCCCTTTCACCCCTCCACTTT.

V usage is TRBV5-6 and J usage is TRBJ1-3; D is possibly TRBD1 (6 bases). This CDR3 comprises 19 residues. V was trimmed by 0 bases and J by 1 base, leaving 20 bases between them. The germline V gene encodes CDR1 SGHDT and CDR2 YYEEEE. The CDR3 DNA reads TGTGCCAGCAGCTTGGCCAGGCAGGGGCGGTTGAAGTCTGGAAACACCATATATTTT. Its translation: CASSLARQGRLKSGNTIYF.

The rearrangement uses TRBV28 and TRBJ2-5, with TRBD1 identical over 10 bases. The J call is in doubt because the DNA end fits TRBJ2-7 better. Germline assignment: CDR1 MDHEN and CDR2 SYDVKM. The length of the CDR3 is 15 residues. CDR3 DNA: TGTGCCAGCAGTTCAGGGACAGGGGCAGAGTACGAGCAGTACTTC. This sequence encodes CASSSGTGAEYEQYF.

The genes are TRBV2 and TRBJ1-2; 7 positions match TRBD1. The CDR3 runs to 12 residues. The trim removed 7 bases at V and 5 bases at J, leaving 4 bases unmatched. Germline CDR1 reads SNHLY; CDR2 reads FYNNEI. The CDR3 bases are TGTGCCAGCAAGACAGGGCGGTATGGCTACACCTTC. Its translation is CASKTGRYGYTF.

The V call is TRBV6-6, the J call TRBJ1-6; D possibly corresponds to TRBD1 (5 bases). This CDR3 is 15 amino acids long. CDR1 and CDR2 (germline): MNHNY, SVGAGI (reference sequence). The V gene lost 5 bases and the J gene lost 10 bases, with 18 bases spanning the gap. CDR3 coding DNA: TGTGCCAGCAGTCCTGTGGGGGGGAAATACTCACCCCTCCACTTT. Translation gives CASSPVGGKYSPLHF.

The V and J genes are TRBV11-2 and TRBJ1-3; tentative D call: TRBD1 (5 bases). This CDR3 has 16 residues. Germline V gene lookup returns CDR1 SGHAT and CDR2 FQNNGV. With 5 bases removed from V and 3 bases from J, the gap between germline ends came to 17 bases. The CDR3 DNA sequence: TGTGCCAGCAGCCCCCTAAGGGGAGGGTATGGAAACACCATATATTTT. This gives the protein CASSPLRGGYGNTIYF.

This chain joins TRBV4-1 and TRBJ2-3, with 14 bases aligning to TRBD2. This CDR3 has 17 residues. Trimming cost V 4 bases and J 0 bases; bases outside gene matches: 3. Germline CDR1 MGHRA, CDR2 YSYEKL. The CDR3 is CASSPWTSGRSTDTQYF. The CDR3, as DNA: TGCGCCAGCAGCCCCTGGACTAGCGGGAGGAGCACAGATACGCAGTATTTT.

As to this clone: Other DNA sequences in this sample translate to the same CDR3. The chain employs TRBV7-3 and TRBJ2-3, with 9 bases lining up with TRBD2. The CDR3 spans 16 residues. Germline V gene sequence: CDR1 SGHTA, CDR2 FQGTGA. With 2 bases clipped from V and 1 base from J, the junction kept 4 bases outside the gene matches. CDR3 in amino acids: CASSLGLAGGTDTQYF. CDR3 DNA: TGTGCCAGCAGCTTAGGGTTAGCGGGAGGCACAGATACGCAGTATTTT.

This chain joins TRBV27 and TRBJ1-3; D is ambiguous. Trimming removed 5 bases at V and 0 bases at J, with 11 bases between. The CDR3 is made up of 15 amino acids. CDR1 and CDR2 from the germline V gene are MNHEY and SMNVEV (reference sequence). CDR3 residues: CASSPYRSSGNTIYF. CDR3 in DNA: TGTGCCAGCAGTCCCTATAGGAGCTCTGGAAACACCATATATTTT.

The chain employs TRBV2 and TRBJ1-1, with D perhaps matching TRBD1 (6 bases). This CDR3 has 14 residues. Trimming pared 1 base from V and 4 bases from J, leaving 10 bases between. Germline V gene sequence: CDR1 SNHLY, CDR2 FYNNEI. CDR3 loop: CASSEDGRGTEAFF. The CDR3 bases are TGTGCCAGCAGTGAAGACGGCAGGGGCACTGAAGCTTTCTTT. Combining the CDR3 with reference TRBV2 and TRBJ1-1 gives the whole variable domain EPEVTQTPSHQVTQMGQEVILRCVPISNHLYFYWYRQILGQKVEFLVSFYNNEISEKSEIFDDQFSVERPDGSNFTLKIRSTKLEDSAMYFCASSEDGRGTEAFFGQGTRLTVV.

For the CDR3, the DNA is TGTGCCAGAAGCTTGGGACAGGGGGGAACCGGGGAGCTGTTTTTT. It is translated as CARSLGQGGTGELFF. V and J are TRBV5-3 and TRBJ2-2; 9 nucleotides align to TRBD1. TRBV5-3 is an ORF for which the function is uncertain. The CDR3 runs 15 residues. With V trimmed by 0 bases and J by 5 bases, 2 bases remained unmatched.

The sample holds one count of this clone. The chain joins TRBV14 to TRBJ1-2; 9 bases line up with TRBD1. Germline CDR1 is SGHDN and CDR2 is FVKESK. Trimming removed 2 bases from V and 1 base from J; junction bases left unmatched: 11. CDR3 length: 18 amino acids. The CDR3 nucleotides read TGTGCCAGCAGCCAAACAGGGGGCGCAACCGACCATAACTATGGCTACACCTTC. Amino acid sequence: CASSQTGGATDHNYGYTF. Full variable domain (rest looked up from reference TRBV14 and TRBJ1-2): EAGVTQFPSHSVIEKGQTVTLRCDPISGHDNLYWYRRVMGKEIKFLLHFVKESKQDESGMPNNRFLAERTGGTYSTLKVQPAELEDSGVYFCASSQTGGATDHNYGYTFGSGTRLTVV.

The genes are TRBV7-2 and TRBJ2-1; 9 nucleotides match TRBD2. The germline gives CDR1 SGHTA, CDR2 FQGNSA. The CDR3 totals 17 residues. With V trimmed by 3 bases and J by 4 bases, 10 bases remained unmatched. The DNA of the CDR3 is TGTGCCAGCAGCTTCAAACTAGCGGGTTCCTCGTACAATGAGCAGTTCTTC. Translation: CASSFKLAGSSYNEQFF.

This rearrangement joins TRBV2 to TRBJ2-3; no definite D call. CDR1 is SNHLY, CDR2 FYNNEI, per germline. V lost 6 bases to trimming and J lost 4 bases, with 14 bases between them. The CDR3 length is 14 residues. The CDR3 here is CASRPAPGADTQYF. The CDR3 DNA follows: TGTGCCAGCAGGCCGGCCCCCGGCGCAGATACGCAGTATTTT. The full variable domain, completed using reference TRBV2 and TRBJ2-3, is EPEVTQTPSHQVTQMGQEVILRCVPISNHLYFYWYRQILGQKVEFLVSFYNNEISEKSEIFDDQFSVERPDGSNFTLKIRSTKLEDSAMYFCASRPAPGADTQYFGPGTRLTVL.

In its sample, this clone was seen a few times. The rearrangement joins TRBV2 to TRBJ2-5; 10 bases are a match to TRBD1. CDR1 SNHLY and CDR2 FYNNEI come from the germline V gene. The CDR3 is 17 amino acids. V lost 4 bases to trimming and J lost 5 bases; unmatched junction nucleotides: 13. The CDR3 DNA reads TGTGCCAGCAGTGGTGGTTACGACAGGGGGCGAGGGGAGACCCAGTACTTC. This encodes CASSGGYDRGRGETQYF.

The chain is built from TRBV5-6 and TRBJ2-5, with 8 bases aligning to TRBD2. The CDR3 has 18 amino acids. V was clipped by 4 bases and J by 4 bases; unmatched bases: 18. The germline V gene encodes CDR1 SGHDT and CDR2 YYEEEE. The CDR3 is CASSDRAGGSHGGETQYF. Here the CDR3 DNA reads TGTGCCAGCAGCGACCGGGCGGGGGGATCCCATGGTGGAGAGACCCAGTACTTC.